The source of this T cell receptor beta chain is a study of shared clonotypes between healthy human individuals. Study details: Used for every donor were three CD4 naive, three CD4 memory, two CD8 naive and one CD8 memory plate. Study outcomes and limitations: Across four donors, naive CD4 shared 5% to 6%, naive CD8 over 3%, memory CD4 roughly 2.4%, memory CD8 0.35% to 0.5%.

In the study's own analysis: Filtering was not the same, since immunoSEQ gave junction-only sequences without quality scores. Method: immunoSEQ multiplex PCR; TCRdb's copy keeps in-frame clones and lacks some. The D gene and trimming were derived from the DNA, and the V and J assignments and clone size from that table. Of roughly 1,500,000 clones listed, approximately 98.5% are singletons. As to this clone: No antigen is known for it.

Participating donors were healthy, HIV-negative adults free of recent acute infections or vaccinations. Germline trimming cut 0 bases from V and 7 bases from J; bases unmatched to any gene: 5. Germline CDR1 SGHVS, CDR2 FNYEAQ. This CDR3 comprises 15 residues. The chain recombines TRBV7-6 with TRBJ2-7; 11 bases match TRBD2. This receptor was taken from a man aged 30 to 39 in good health. The sample consisted of naive CD4+ T cells sorted from blood. Noted subset: CD45RA+ positively selected. The chain's CDR3 is CASSLASLAGGEQYF. The CDR3 nucleotides read TGTGCCAGCAGCTTAGCGTCCCTAGCGGGAGGTGAGCAGTACTTC.